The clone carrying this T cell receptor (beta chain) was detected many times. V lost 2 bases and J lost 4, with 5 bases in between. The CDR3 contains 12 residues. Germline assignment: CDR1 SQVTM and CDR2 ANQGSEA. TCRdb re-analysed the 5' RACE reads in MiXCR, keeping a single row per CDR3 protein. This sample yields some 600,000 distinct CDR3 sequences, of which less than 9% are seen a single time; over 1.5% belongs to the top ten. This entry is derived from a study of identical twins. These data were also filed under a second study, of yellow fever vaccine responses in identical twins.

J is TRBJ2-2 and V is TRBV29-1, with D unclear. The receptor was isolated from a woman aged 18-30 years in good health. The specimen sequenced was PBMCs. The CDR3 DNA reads TGCAGCGTTGAATGGGTCACCGGGGAGCTGTTTTTT. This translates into CSVEWVTGELFF.